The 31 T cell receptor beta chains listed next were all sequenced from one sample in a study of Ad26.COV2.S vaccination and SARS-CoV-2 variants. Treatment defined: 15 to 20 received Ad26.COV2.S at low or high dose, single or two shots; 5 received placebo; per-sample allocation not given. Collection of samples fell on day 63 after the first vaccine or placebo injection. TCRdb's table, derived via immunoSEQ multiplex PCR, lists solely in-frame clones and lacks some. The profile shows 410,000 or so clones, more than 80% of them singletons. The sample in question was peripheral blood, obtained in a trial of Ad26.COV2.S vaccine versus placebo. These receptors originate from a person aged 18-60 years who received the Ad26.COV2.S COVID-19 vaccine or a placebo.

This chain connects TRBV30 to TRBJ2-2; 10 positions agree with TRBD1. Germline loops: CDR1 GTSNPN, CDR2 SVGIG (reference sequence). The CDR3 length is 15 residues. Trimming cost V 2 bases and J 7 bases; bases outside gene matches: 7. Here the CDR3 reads CAWSHWDRGIGELFF. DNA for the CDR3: TGTGCCTGGAGTCATTGGGACAGGGGTATCGGGGAGCTGTTTTTT. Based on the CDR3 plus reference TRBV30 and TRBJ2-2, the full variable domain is SQTIHQWPATLVQPVGSPLSLECTVEGTSNPNLYWYRQAAGRGLQLLFYSVGIGQISSEVPQNLSASRPQDRQFILSSKKLLLSDSGFYLCAWSHWDRGIGELFFGEGSRLTVL.

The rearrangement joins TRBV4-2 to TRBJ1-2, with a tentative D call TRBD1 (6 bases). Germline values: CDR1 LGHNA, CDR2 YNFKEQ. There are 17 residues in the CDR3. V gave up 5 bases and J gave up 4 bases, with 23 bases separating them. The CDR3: CASSSQEGQGPTYGYTF. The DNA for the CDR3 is TGTGCCAGCAGCAGCCAAGAAGGGCAGGGGCCCACCTATGGCTACACCTTC.

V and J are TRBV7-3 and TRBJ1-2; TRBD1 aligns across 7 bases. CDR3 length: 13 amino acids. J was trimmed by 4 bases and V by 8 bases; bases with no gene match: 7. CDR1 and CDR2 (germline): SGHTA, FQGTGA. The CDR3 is CASSRGGGYGYTF. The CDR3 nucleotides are TGTGCCAGCTCCAGGGGGGGAGGCTATGGCTACACCTTC.

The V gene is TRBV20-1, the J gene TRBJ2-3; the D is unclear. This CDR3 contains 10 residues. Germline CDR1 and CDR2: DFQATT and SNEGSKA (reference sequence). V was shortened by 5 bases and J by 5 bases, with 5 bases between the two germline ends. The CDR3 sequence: CSAVIDTQYF. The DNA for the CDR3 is TGCAGTGCTGTCATAGATACGCAGTATTTT.

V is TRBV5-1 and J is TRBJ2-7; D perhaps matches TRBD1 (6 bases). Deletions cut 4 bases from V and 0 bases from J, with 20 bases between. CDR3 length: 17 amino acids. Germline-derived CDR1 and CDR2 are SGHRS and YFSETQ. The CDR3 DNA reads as TGCGCCAGCAGCCTGATCCCGACAGGTACTAACTCCTACGAGCAGTACTTC. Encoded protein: CASSLIPTGTNSYEQYF.

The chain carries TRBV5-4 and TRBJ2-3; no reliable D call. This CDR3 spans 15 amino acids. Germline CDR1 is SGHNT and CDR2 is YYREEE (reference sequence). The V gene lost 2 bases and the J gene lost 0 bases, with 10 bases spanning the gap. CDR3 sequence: CASSLELQSTDTQYF. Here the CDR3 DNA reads TGTGCCAGCAGCTTAGAGCTGCAAAGCACAGATACGCAGTATTTT.

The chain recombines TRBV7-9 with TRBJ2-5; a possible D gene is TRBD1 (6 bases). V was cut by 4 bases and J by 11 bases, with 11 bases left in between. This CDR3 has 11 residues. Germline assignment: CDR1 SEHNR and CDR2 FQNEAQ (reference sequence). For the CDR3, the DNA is TGTGCCAGCAGCTACACAGGGAATCAGTACTTC. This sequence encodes CASSYTGNQYF. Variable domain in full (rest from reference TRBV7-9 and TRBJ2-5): DTGVSQNPRHKITKRGQNVTFRCDPISEHNRLYWYRQTLGQGPEFLTYFQNEAQLEKSRLLSDRFSAERPKGSFSTLEIQRTEQGDSAMYLCASSYTGNQYFGPGTRLLVL.

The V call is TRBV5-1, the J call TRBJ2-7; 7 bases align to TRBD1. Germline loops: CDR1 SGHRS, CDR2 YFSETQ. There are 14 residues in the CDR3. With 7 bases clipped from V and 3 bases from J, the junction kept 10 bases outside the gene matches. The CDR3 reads CASGKTGLVYEQYF. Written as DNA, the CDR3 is TGCGCCAGCGGCAAGACAGGGTTGGTCTACGAGCAGTACTTC.

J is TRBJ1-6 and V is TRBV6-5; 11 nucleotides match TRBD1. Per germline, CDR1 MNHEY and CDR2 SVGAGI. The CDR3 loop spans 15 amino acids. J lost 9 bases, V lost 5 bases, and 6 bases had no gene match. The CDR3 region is CASSRPGTGGSPLHF. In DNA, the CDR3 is TGTGCCAGCAGTCGCCCCGGGACAGGGGGTTCACCCCTCCACTTT.

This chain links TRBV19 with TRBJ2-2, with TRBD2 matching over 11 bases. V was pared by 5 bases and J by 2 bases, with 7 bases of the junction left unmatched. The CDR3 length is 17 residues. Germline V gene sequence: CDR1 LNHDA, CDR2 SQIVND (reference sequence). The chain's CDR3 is CASSVAGGPLNTGELFF. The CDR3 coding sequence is TGTGCCAGTAGTGTAGCGGGAGGGCCTCTAAACACCGGGGAGCTGTTTTTT.

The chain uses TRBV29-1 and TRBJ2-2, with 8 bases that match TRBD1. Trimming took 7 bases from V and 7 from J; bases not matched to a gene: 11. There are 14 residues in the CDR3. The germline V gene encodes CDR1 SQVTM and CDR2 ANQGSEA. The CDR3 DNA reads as TGCAGCGCCGGAAGTGGACAGGGCGTCGGGGAGCTGTTTTTT. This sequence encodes CSAGSGQGVGELFF.

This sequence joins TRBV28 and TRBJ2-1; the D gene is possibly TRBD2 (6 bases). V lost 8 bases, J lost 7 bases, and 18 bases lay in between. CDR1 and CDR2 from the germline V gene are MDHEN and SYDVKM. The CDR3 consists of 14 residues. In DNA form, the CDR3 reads TGTGCCAGCGGCGGGACTCTAAGAGGGAATGAGCAGTTCTTC. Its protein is CASGGTLRGNEQFF. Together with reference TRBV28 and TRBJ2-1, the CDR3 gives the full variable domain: DVKVTQSSRYLVKRTGEKVFLECVQDMDHENMFWYRQDPGLGLRLIYFSYDVKMKEKGDIPEGYSVSREKKERFSLILESASTNQTSMYLCASGGTLRGNEQFFGPGTRLTVL.

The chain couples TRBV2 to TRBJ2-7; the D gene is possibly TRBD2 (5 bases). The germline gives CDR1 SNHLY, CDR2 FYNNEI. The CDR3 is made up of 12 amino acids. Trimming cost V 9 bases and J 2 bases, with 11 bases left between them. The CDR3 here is CARRAVTYEQYF. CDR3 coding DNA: TGTGCCAGACGAGCGGTTACCTACGAGCAGTACTTC.

In DNA, the CDR3 is TGCAGCGTTGTGAGTGTTTCCTACAATGAGCAGTTCTTC. The encoded protein is CSVVSVSYNEQFF. V gene TRBV29-1 combines with J gene TRBJ2-1; no definite D call. The CDR3 is 13 residues long. Trimming removed 4 bases from V and 1 base from J, with 8 bases in between. The germline V gene has CDR1 SQVTM and CDR2 ANQGSEA.

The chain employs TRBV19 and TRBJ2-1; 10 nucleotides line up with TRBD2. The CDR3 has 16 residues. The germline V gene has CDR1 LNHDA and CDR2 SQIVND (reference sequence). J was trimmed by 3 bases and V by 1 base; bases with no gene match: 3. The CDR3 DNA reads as TGTGCCAGTAGTATAGGTAGCGGGAGGTTCTACAATGAGCAGTTCTTC. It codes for CASSIGSGRFYNEQFF.

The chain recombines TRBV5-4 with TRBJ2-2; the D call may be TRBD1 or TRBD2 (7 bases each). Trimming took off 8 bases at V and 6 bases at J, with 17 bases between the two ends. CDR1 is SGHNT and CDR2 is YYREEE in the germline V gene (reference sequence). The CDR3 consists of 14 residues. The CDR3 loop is CASSIQGGAGELFF. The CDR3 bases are TGTGCCAGTTCCATCCAGGGGGGGGCCGGGGAGCTGTTTTTT.

The CDR3 nucleotides are TGTGCCAGCAGCCACGGACTAGCGGGAGGTTCCGAGCAGTACTTC. Translated, it gives CASSHGLAGGSEQYF. The genes are TRBV3-1 (or the pseudogene TRBV3-2) and TRBJ2-7; 14 nucleotides agree with TRBD2. CDR3 length: 15 amino acids. V shed 3 bases and J 6 bases; nucleotides not matched to a gene: 4. CDR1 is LGHDT and CDR2 is YNNKEL in the germline V gene (reference sequence).

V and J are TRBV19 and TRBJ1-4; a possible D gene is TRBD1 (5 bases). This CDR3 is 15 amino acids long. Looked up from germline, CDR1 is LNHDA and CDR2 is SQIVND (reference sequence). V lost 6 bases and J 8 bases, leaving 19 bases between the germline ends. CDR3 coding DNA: TGTGCCAGTAGCCCCGCGGGACCGGAATTCGAAAAACTGTTTTTT. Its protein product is CASSPAGPEFEKLFF. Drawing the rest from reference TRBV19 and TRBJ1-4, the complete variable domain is DGGITQSPKYLFRKEGQNVTLSCEQNLNHDAMYWYRQDPGQGLRLIYYSQIVNDFQKGDIAEGYSVSREKKESFPLTVTSAQKNPTAFYLCASSPAGPEFEKLFFGSGTQLSVL.

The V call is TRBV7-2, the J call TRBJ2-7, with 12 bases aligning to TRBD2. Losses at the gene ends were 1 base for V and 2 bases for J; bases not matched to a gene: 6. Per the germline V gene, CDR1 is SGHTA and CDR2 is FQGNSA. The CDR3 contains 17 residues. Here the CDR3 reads CASSLGLAGVSAYEQYF. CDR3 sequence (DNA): TGTGCCAGCAGCTTAGGACTAGCGGGAGTAAGCGCCTACGAGCAGTACTTC.

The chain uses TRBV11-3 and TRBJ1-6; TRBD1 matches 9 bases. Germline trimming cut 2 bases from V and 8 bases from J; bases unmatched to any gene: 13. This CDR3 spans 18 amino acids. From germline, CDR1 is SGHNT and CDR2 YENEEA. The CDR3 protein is CASSLQGQGWFGDSPLHF. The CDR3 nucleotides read TGTGCCAGCAGCTTACAGGGACAGGGATGGTTTGGGGATTCACCCCTCCACTTT.

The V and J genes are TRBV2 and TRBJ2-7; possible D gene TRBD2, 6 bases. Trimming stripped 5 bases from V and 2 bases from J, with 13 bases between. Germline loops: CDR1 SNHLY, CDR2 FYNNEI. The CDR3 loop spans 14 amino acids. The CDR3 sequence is CASSILATAYEQYF. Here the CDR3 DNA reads TGTGCCAGCAGTATCCTAGCGACAGCCTACGAGCAGTACTTC.

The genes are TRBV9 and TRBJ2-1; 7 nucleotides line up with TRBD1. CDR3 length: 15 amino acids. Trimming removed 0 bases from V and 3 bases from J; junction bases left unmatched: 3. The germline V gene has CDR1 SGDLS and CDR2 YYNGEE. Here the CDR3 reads CASSVGQGYYNEQFF. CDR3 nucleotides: TGTGCCAGCAGCGTAGGACAGGGTTACTACAATGAGCAGTTCTTC.

Here the CDR3 DNA reads TGTGCCAGCAGCTTAGTAGAGGGACGACAGATCTATAGCAATCAGCCCCAGCATTTT. Translation gives CASSLVEGRQIYSNQPQHF. The rearrangement links TRBV7-6 to TRBJ1-5; perhaps TRBD1 as D (5 bases). CDR1 is SGHVS and CDR2 is FNYEAQ in the germline V gene. The CDR3 length is 19 residues. V was trimmed by 1 base and J by 0 bases, leaving 19 bases between them.

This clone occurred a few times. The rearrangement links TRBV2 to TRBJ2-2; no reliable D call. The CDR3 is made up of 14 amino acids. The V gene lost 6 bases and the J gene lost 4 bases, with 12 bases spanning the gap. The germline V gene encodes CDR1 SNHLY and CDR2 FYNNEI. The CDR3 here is CASRTLRGTGELFF. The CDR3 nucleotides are TGTGCCAGCAGAACATTACGAGGCACCGGGGAGCTGTTTTTT.

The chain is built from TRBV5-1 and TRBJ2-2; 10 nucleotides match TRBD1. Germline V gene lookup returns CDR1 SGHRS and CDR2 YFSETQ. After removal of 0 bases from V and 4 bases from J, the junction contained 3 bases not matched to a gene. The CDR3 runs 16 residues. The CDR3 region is CASSLGGQGITGELFF. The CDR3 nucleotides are TGCGCCAGCAGCTTGGGGGGACAGGGGATCACCGGGGAGCTGTTTTTT.

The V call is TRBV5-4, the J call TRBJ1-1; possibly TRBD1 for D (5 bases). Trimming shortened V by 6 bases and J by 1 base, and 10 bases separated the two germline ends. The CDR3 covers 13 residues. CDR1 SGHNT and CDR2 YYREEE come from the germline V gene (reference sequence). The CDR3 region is CASMWQGNTEAFF. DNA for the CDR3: TGTGCCAGCATGTGGCAGGGGAACACTGAAGCTTTCTTT.

CDR3 residues: CSVSGTSGRGVQETQYF. For the CDR3, the DNA is TGCAGCGTTTCTGGGACTAGCGGGAGGGGGGTCCAAGAGACCCAGTACTTC. The rearrangement uses TRBV29-1 and TRBJ2-5; 16 bases align to TRBD2. The CDR3 contains 17 residues. Germline assignment: CDR1 SQVTM and CDR2 ANQGSEA. V lost 5 bases and J lost 1; bases outside the gene matches: 7.

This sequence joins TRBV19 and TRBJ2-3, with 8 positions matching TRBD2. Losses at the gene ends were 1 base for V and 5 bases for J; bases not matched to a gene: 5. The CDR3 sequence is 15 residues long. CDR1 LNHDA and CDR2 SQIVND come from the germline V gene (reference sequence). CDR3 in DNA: TGTGCCAGTAGTATAGGTGGGACTAGACGAGATACGCAGTATTTT. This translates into CASSIGGTRRDTQYF.

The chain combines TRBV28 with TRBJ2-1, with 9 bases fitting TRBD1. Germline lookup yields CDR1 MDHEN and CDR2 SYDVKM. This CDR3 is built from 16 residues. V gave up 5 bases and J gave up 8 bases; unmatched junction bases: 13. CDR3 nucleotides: TGTGCCAGCAGTCCAGGGACAGGGAAGGGTGGCTATGAGCAGTTCTTC. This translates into CASSPGTGKGGYEQFF.

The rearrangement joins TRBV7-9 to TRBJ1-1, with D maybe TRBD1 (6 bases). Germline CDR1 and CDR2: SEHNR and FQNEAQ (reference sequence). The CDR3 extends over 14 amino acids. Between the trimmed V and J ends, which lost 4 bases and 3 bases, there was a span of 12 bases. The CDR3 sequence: CASSSRTDDTEAFF. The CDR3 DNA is TGTGCCAGCAGCTCGCGGACAGATGACACTGAAGCTTTCTTT.

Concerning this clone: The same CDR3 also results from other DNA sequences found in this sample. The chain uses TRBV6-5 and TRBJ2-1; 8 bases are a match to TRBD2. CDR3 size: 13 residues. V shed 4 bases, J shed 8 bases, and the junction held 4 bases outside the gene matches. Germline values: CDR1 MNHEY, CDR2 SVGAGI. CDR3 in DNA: TGTGCCAGCAGTTCGGGGGGGGTCGATGAGCAGTTCTTC. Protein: CASSSGGVDEQFF.